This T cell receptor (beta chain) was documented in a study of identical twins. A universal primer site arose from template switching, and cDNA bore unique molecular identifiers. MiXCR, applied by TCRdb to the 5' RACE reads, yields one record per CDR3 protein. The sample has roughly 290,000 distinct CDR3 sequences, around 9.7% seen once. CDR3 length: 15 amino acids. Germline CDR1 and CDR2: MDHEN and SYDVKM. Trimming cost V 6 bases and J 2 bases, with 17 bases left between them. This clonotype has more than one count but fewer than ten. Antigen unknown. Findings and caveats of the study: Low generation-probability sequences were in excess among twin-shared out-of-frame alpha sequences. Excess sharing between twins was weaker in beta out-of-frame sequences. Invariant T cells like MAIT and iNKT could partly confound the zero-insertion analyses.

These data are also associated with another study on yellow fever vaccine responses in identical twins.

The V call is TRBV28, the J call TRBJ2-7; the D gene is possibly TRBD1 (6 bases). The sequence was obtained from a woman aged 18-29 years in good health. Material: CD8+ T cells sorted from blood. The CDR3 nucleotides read TGTGCCAGCAGAAAAGGGACACCTAATACCTACGAGCAGTACTTC. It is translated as CASRKGTPNTYEQYF.